The rows below give T cell receptor beta chains drawn from one sample of a study of patients and donors after allogeneic stem cell transplantation. Each CDR3 protein is one row after TCRdb ran MiXCR on the RT-PCR reads. This table holds tens of thousands of distinct CDR3 sequences, approximately 49% found once. The sequenced sample consisted of blood, either unsorted or a sorted T cell fraction (not recorded which). These receptors all come from a human donor who was either an allogeneic HSCT recipient or a stem cell or donor lymphocyte infusion donor (not recorded which). It is not recorded whose cells these are; they may come from a transplant donor. Both conserved end residues are part of each CDR3. The D gene is left open where the match is weak. Size values are once, few and many counts, or a class for expanded clones, and some rows have none.

TRBD1 TRBJ1-2 TRBV29-1 NA TGCAGCGCAAAGTTACAGGGGGCCAATGGCTACACCTTC CSAKLQGANGYTF
NA TRBJ2-1 TRBV7-2 NA TGTGCCAGCAGCTTTATCGCCTCCCCCTACAATGAGCAGTTCTTC CASSFIASPYNEQFF
TRBD1 TRBJ1-2 TRBV12-3/TRBV12-4 NA TGTGCCAGCAGTTTAGAGGCAGGGGGGATCTATGGCTACACCTTC CASSLEAGGIYGYTF
NA TRBJ1-2 TRBV5-1 few TGCGCCAGCAGCGGATCCGATGGGGGCTTAGGGTATGGCTACACCTTC CASSGSDGGLGYGYTF
NA TRBJ1-2 TRBV7-2 NA TGTGCCAGCAGCGAAGGGGATCTGAGCTATGGCTACACCTTC CASSEGDLSYGYTF
NA TRBJ2-1 TRBV7-2 NA TGTGCCAGCAGCCCCGGTTTAGGGTACAATGAGCAGTTCTTC CASSPGLGYNEQFF
NA TRBJ2-5 TRBV7-9 NA TGTGCCAGCAAGGGACCCCGGGGGTCCGAAGAGACCCAGTACTTC CASKGPRGSEETQYF
TRBD1 TRBJ1-1 TRBV20-1 NA TGCAGTGCTCCATCGGACAGGCCTGAAGCTTTCTTT CSAPSDRPEAFF
NA TRBJ1-1 TRBV29-1 NA TGCAGCGTTGACGCGCTGAACACTGAAGCTTTCTTT CSVDALNTEAFF
TRBD1 TRBJ1-2 TRBV5-1 NA TGCGCCAGCAGCGGGGGACAGGGAGAGTATGGCTACACCTTC CASSGGQGEYGYTF
NA TRBJ1-1 TRBV3-1 NA TGTGCCAGCGCACGGGGGAACACTGAAGCTTTCTTT CASARGNTEAFF
TRBD1 TRBJ1-1 TRBV4-3 NA TGCGCCAGCAGCCATCACAGGGGCGACGCTGAAGCTTTCTTT CASSHHRGDAEAFF
TRBD1 TRBJ1-1 TRBV28 NA TGTGCCAGCAGTCCCGGGACAGAGAACACTGAAGCTTTCTTT CASSPGTENTEAFF
TRBD1 TRBJ2-3 TRBV27 NA TGTGCCAGCAGTTTATTTTGGGACAGCCTAACTAGCACAGATACGCAGTATTTT CASSLFWDSLTSTDTQYF
TRBD1 TRBJ2-7 TRBV5-5 NA TGTGCCAGCGCCCGCCGGGACAGTTATACCTACGAGCAGTACTTC CASARRDSYTYEQYF
TRBD1 TRBJ1-1 TRBV5-1 NA TGCGCCAGCTCGACAGGGGCTTCTGAAGCTTTCTTT CASSTGASEAFF
NA TRBJ1-1 TRBV6-6 NA TGTGCCAGCAGTTACTCAGCGGGGGCGTGGACTGAAGCTTTCTTT CASSYSAGAWTEAFF
NA TRBJ1-3 TRBV20-1 NA TGCAGTGCTAGTGATCCCCGACTTCTACAGGGACGCTCTGGAAACACCATATATTTT CSASDPRLLQGRSGNTIYF
NA TRBJ1-3 TRBV4-3 NA TGCGCCAGCTGCGACACTTTCTCTGGAAACACCATATATTTT CASCDTFSGNTIYF
NA TRBJ1-5 TRBV27 NA TGTGCCAGCTTCGGAGGGCCCAATCAGCCCCAGCATTTT CASFGGPNQPQHF
NA TRBJ1-5 TRBV28 NA TGTGCCAGCAGCTCCGTTTATCAGCCCCAGCATTTT CASSSVYQPQHF
TRBD2 TRBJ2-7 TRBV2 many TGTGCCAGCATCTCGACTAGCGGGAGGGGGACCTACGAGCAGTACTTC CASISTSGRGTYEQYF
NA TRBJ2-3 TRBV7-9 NA TGTGCCAGCAGCTTAAAACGCGGGGCAGGAGCCATAACAGATACGCAGTATTTT CASSLKRGAGAITDTQYF
TRBD1 TRBJ1-3 TRBV10-3 few TGTGCCATCAGTGGGACCGGGACAGAGTCTGGAAACACCATATATTTT CAISGTGTESGNTIYF
NA TRBJ1-5 TRBV28 NA TGTGCCAGCCGCCCGGGATCTCAGGGCAATCAGCCCCAGCATTTT CASRPGSQGNQPQHF
NA TRBJ2-3 TRBV6-2/TRBV6-3 once TGTGCCAGCAGTTACTCCCTTCAATTATCCAATACGCAGTATTTT CASSYSLQLSNTQYF
TRBD1 TRBJ1-5 TRBV12-3/TRBV12-4 few TGTGCCAGCCAGGGGGCTACAGTCCAAGGGAGTCAGCCCCAGCATTTT CASQGATVQGSQPQHF
NA TRBJ1-6 TRBV20-1 NA TGCAGTGCTAGAAGCGGGCTGGGTTCACCCCTCCACTTT CSARSGLGSPLHF
NA TRBJ1-5 TRBV20-1 few TGCAGTGCTAGAGTCTTAGGGCCTAATCAGCCCCAGCATTTT CSARVLGPNQPQHF
NA TRBJ1-2 TRBV28 few TGTGCCAGCAGTTTGGTGCAGGGCGCGAACTATGGCTACACCTTC CASSLVQGANYGYTF
NA TRBJ1-5 TRBV29-1 few TGCAGCGTGGGCGAAGGGACTCAGCCCCAGCATTTT CSVGEGTQPQHF
TRBD1 TRBJ1-4 TRBV15 NA TGTGCCACCAGCAGAAGGGGACAGGGGAAAGAAAAACTGTTTTTT CATSRRGQGKEKLFF
NA TRBJ1-1 TRBV7-8 NA TGTGCCAGCAGCTTAGCGAATCCAGGGATGGTCACTGAAGCTTTCTTT CASSLANPGMVTEAFF
NA TRBJ2-7 TRBV30 NA TGTGCCTGGAGTGTAGACCAGGGTTACGAGCAGTACTTC CAWSVDQGYEQYF
TRBD2 TRBJ2-2 TRBV7-3 NA TGTGCCAGCAGCTTAAGAAGCACTAGCGGGAACACCGGGGAGCTGTTTTTT CASSLRSTSGNTGELFF
NA TRBJ1-2 TRBV4-2 NA TGTGCCAGCAGCCAAGCCGCGGGGGGCCAGGGTGGCTATGGCTACACCTTC CASSQAAGGQGGYGYTF
NA TRBJ2-7 TRBV2 few TGTGCCAGCAGTGACGGGCGAGGGTACGAGCAGTACTTC CASSDGRGYEQYF
TRBD2 TRBJ2-3 TRBV12-3/TRBV12-4 NA TGTGCCAGCAGTTTGCCTAGCGGGAGCTTCGATACGCAGTATTTT CASSLPSGSFDTQYF
NA TRBJ1-1 TRBV12-3/TRBV12-4 few TGTGCCAGCAGTTTAAGACAGGCCCCAAAGACTGAAGCTTTCTTT CASSLRQAPKTEAFF
NA TRBJ1-1 TRBV28 NA TGTGCCAGCAGCCCAGAACCCACAGGTGAAGCTTTCTTT CASSPEPTGEAFF
NA TRBJ1-3 TRBV7-2 NA TGTGCCAGCAGCTCCTTCGGCTCTGGAAACACCATATATTTT CASSSFGSGNTIYF
NA TRBJ1-2 TRBV7-6 few TGTGCCAGCAGCTTAGAAGACAGTCCTAACTATGGCTACACCTTC CASSLEDSPNYGYTF
NA TRBJ1-5 TRBV7-8 NA TGTGCCAGCAGCCCCGGACGGACCCTCTATAGCAATCAGCCCCAGCATTTT CASSPGRTLYSNQPQHF
NA TRBJ1-1 TRBV28 NA TGTGCCAGCAGTTTACCCCTTTTGCGGAACACTGAAGCTTTCTTT CASSLPLLRNTEAFF
TRBD1 TRBJ1-1 TRBV12-5 few TGTGCTAGTGGTTTGATAGGACAGGCTACCAGTGAAGCTTTCTTT CASGLIGQATSEAFF
NA TRBJ1-1 TRBV12-3/TRBV12-4 NA TGTGCCAGCAGCCTAGGAGTCCTCACTGAAGCTTTCTTT CASSLGVLTEAFF
NA TRBJ1-1 TRBV20-1 NA TGCAGTGCCCCACCCGCAGGGTCCACTGAAGCTTTCTTT CSAPPAGSTEAFF
TRBD1 TRBJ1-6 TRBV28 NA TGTGCCAGCAGCCCTCGAGGACAGGGAAACGGTTCACCCCTCCACTTT CASSPRGQGNGSPLHF
TRBD1 TRBJ1-5 TRBV28 NA TGTGCCAGTCGGACAGGGTGGGTAATCAATCAGCCCCAGCATTTT CASRTGWVINQPQHF
NA TRBJ1-6 TRBV12-3/TRBV12-4 few TGTGCCAGCAGTTTAGACAGGGATAATTCACCCCTCCACTTT CASSLDRDNSPLHF